Listed below are T cell receptor beta chains from one sample, sequenced in a study of response to subunit inactivated influenza vaccine. TCRdb re-analysed the RT-PCR reads in MiXCR, keeping a single row per CDR3 protein. There are 300,000 to 350,000 distinct CDR3 sequences in the sample; 22% occur only once, and 10% lies in the top ten. Source: PBMCs from blood, taken less than 22 months after vaccination. The receptors were gathered from a man aged 50 to 75 who received an inactivated influenza vaccine. CDR3s include the opening cysteine and the closing phenylalanine or tryptophan. A D gene is named only where the DNA matches it firmly. Clone size appears in some rows only: once, few, many, or a class for an expanded clone.

.,TRBV10-3,TRBJ1-1,few,CAISEYRRGHEAFF,TGTGCCATCAGTGAGTATCGTCGGGGCCATGAAGCTTTCTTT
.,TRBV20-1,TRBJ1-1,many,CSARILKMNTEAFF,TGCAGTGCTAGAATTCTGAAAATGAACACTGAAGCTTTCTTT
.,TRBV5-1,TRBJ1-1,few,CASSWETANTEAFF,TGCGCCAGCAGCTGGGAGACAGCCAACACTGAAGCTTTCTTT
TRBD1,TRBV7-9,TRBJ1-5,few,CASSDDRGNNQPQHF,TGTGCCAGCAGCGATGACAGGGGAAACAATCAGCCCCAGCATTTT
.,TRBV10-2,TRBJ1-5,many,CASSEEQGGQPQHF,TGCGCCAGCAGTGAAGAACAGGGAGGTCAGCCCCAGCATTTT
TRBD2,TRBV7-2,TRBJ2-5,.,CASSPSGGGVKETQYF,TGTGCCAGCAGCCCTAGCGGGGGGGGAGTAAAAGAGACCCAGTACTTC
.,TRBV6-5,TRBJ2-7,.,CASSYGLSAREQYF,TGTGCCAGCAGTTACGGTTTATCGGCTCGGGAGCAGTACTTC
TRBD2,TRBV24-1,TRBJ2-5,.,CATSDATSGQETQYF,TGTGCCACCAGTGATGCGACTAGCGGCCAAGAGACCCAGTACTTC
.,TRBV6-2/TRBV6-3,TRBJ2-6,few,CASSKAAGANVLTF,TGTGCCAGCAGTAAGGCTGCCGGGGCCAACGTCCTGACTTTC
TRBD1,TRBV5-5,TRBJ2-5,few,CASGLDRVETQYF,TGTGCCAGCGGCCTGGACAGGGTTGAGACCCAGTACTTC
.,TRBV16,TRBJ2-2,few,CASSQNQAGQTGELFF,TGTGCCAGCAGCCAAAACCAAGCAGGGCAGACCGGGGAGCTGTTTTTT
TRBD2,TRBV7-2,TRBJ2-3,.,CASSLVSGAGEDTQYF,TGTGCCAGCAGCTTAGTGAGCGGGGCGGGAGAAGATACGCAGTATTTT
.,TRBV10-3,TRBJ2-1,few,CAISSSRGIYNEQFF,TGTGCCATCAGCTCCTCGAGGGGGATTTACAATGAGCAGTTCTTC
.,TRBV12-3/TRBV12-4,TRBJ1-4,.,CASSLDGTGEKLFF,TGTGCCAGCAGTTTAGACGGGACCGGTGAAAAACTGTTTTTT
.,TRBV7-9,TRBJ1-5,few,CASQLGGGDQPQHF,TGTGCCAGTCAACTGGGGGGAGGGGATCAGCCCCAGCATTTT